A single T cell receptor (beta chain) is shown here with its context. Its antigen is not known. CDR3 length: 11 residues. The germline V and J ends were trimmed by 4 bases and 13 bases, with 11 bases remaining between them. The data belong to a study of T cell repertoires in cytomegalovirus infection. Study-wide results and limits: The study found HLA-C-restricted CMV-specific TCR beta clonotypes dominating the ex vivo response. Carriers of CMV plus the relevant HLA were identified by cumulative public TCR beta family frequency.

TCRdb re-called the reads through MiXCR, storing one row per CDR3 protein. The sample contains around 290,000 distinct CDR3 sequences, around 25% of which appear only once. The sample was PBMCs. V gene TRBV12-3 or TRBV12-4 combines with J gene TRBJ2-1; a weak D match, TRBD1 (6 bases). The source is a human donor in good health (CMV status not recorded). Some clones in this sample may be carry-over from other donors' samples. The CDR3 reads CASSSGVRQFF. The CDR3 coding sequence is TGTGCCAGCAGTTCAGGGGTTCGCCAGTTCTTC.